This TCR beta chain was sequenced during a study of blood T cells in healthy people across ages. At the level of the study: Template switching captured about one barcoded beta molecule per two T cells.

Worth noting for this clonotype: Germline and junction disagree at one end, which may indicate a read error.

Germline lookup yields CDR1 SGHDN and CDR2 FVKESK. The CDR3 spans 14 residues. The authors ran a second PCR of 7 to 11 cycles using a sample-barcoded 5' primer and a J-beta primer mix. From the 5' RACE reads, TCRdb called clonotypes with MiXCR, one entry per CDR3 protein. The repertoire holds hundreds of thousands of distinct CDR3 sequences, with approximately 30% as singletons. Donors gave around 9.3 milliliters of peripheral blood apiece. Sequencing was performed on blood. The chain carries TRBV14 and TRBJ2-1; D is undetermined. This receptor was identified in an elderly woman in good health. The CDR3, as DNA: TGTGCCAACAGCCAAGATTCGGCTAGCAATGAGCAGTTCTTC. As protein: CANSQDSASNEQFF. The full variable domain, its missing parts supplied by reference TRBV14 and TRBJ2-1, is EAGVTQFPSHSVIEKGQTVTLRCDPISGHDNLYWYRRVMGKEIKFLLHFVKESKQDESGMPNNRFLAERTGGTYSTLKVQPAELEDSGVYFCANSQDSASNEQFFGPGTRLTVL.